These 8 T cell receptor beta chains came from one sample sequenced in a study of shared clonotypes between healthy human individuals (dated by TCRdb to about 2020). The library was made by the immunoSEQ multiplex PCR assay. The immuneACCESS repertoire file appears here via TCRdb, limited to in-frame rearrangements. These files lack a portion of the clones; in checked studies, under half of the deficit traces to unresolved V genes, and the cause of the others is not known. Present in this sample are around 2.1 million clones, about 94% of which were seen just once. The ten most abundant clones make up 0.1% to 0.15% of the sample. The sample taken for sequencing was naive CD4+ T cells sorted from blood. Per the publication, the cell subset or site label means: CD45RA+ positively selected. These receptors came from a man aged 18 to 30 in good health.

The rearrangement links TRBV30 to TRBJ2-7; D is unresolved. This CDR3 has 12 residues. V lost 1 base and J lost 7, with 11 bases in between. CDR1 and CDR2 (germline): GTSNPN, SVGIG (reference sequence). This CDR3 is CAWSAGLGEQYF. Here the CDR3 DNA reads TGTGCCTGGAGTGCAGGTTTAGGGGAGCAGTACTTC.

The CDR3 nucleotides are TGTGCCAGCACCCCCAGGTACAGATCGGGGGACGAGCAGTACTTC. Its protein product is CASTPRYRSGDEQYF. V and J are TRBV2 and TRBJ2-7; possibly TRBD2 for D (6 bases). CDR1 and CDR2 (germline): SNHLY, FYNNEI. The V end lost 7 bases, the J end lost 5 bases, and 21 bases lay between the germline ends. The CDR3 is made up of 15 amino acids.

Points on this clone: Distinct nucleotide sequences in the sample also encode this CDR3. The rearrangement links TRBV2 to TRBJ1-5; no firm D call. Looked up from germline, CDR1 is SNHLY and CDR2 is FYNNEI. The CDR3 is 14 amino acids. V was trimmed by 4 bases and J by 0 bases, leaving 7 bases between them. CDR3 sequence: CASSADYSNQPQHF. The CDR3 DNA reads as TGTGCCAGCAGTGCGGATTATAGCAATCAGCCCCAGCATTTT.

The chain has TRBV5-6 and TRBJ1-5, with D hard to call. The CDR3 consists of 13 residues. V lost 3 bases and J 5 bases, leaving 9 bases between the germline ends. Germline lookup yields CDR1 SGHDT and CDR2 YYEEEE. The CDR3 reads CASSSGRDQPQHF. DNA of the CDR3: TGTGCCAGCAGCTCCGGAAGGGATCAGCCCCAGCATTTT.

The V and J genes are TRBV9 and TRBJ1-4, with no clear D. The CDR3 sequence is 14 residues long. From germline, CDR1 is SGDLS and CDR2 YYNGEE. The ends were cut back, 0 bases at V and 8 bases at J, with 11 bases in the middle. The CDR3 region has the DNA TGTGCCAGCAGCGTAGGGGGTTTCGACGAAAAACTGTTTTTT. It codes for CASSVGGFDEKLFF.

This clone was observed a single time. V usage is TRBV6-6 and J usage is TRBJ2-5; 8 nucleotides align to TRBD1. The CDR3 is 14 amino acids. The germline V gene encodes CDR1 MNHNY and CDR2 SVGAGI (reference sequence). V shed 6 bases, J shed 5 bases, and the junction held 8 bases outside the gene matches. The CDR3 is CASSPSGGRETQYF. In DNA, the CDR3 is TGTGCCAGCAGCCCCTCAGGGGGCAGGGAGACCCAGTACTTC.

This clone was picked up one time. The chain employs TRBV28 and TRBJ1-1, with 10 bases aligning to TRBD1. Germline-derived CDR1 and CDR2 are MDHEN and SYDVKM. The CDR3 has 15 amino acids. The V and J ends lost 2 bases and 6 bases, in that order; junction bases with no gene match: 6. CDR3 coding DNA: TGTGCCAGCAGTTTACGGACAGGGGGTAAGGCTGAAGCTTTCTTT. It is translated as CASSLRTGGKAEAFF.

The chain carries TRBV10-3 and TRBJ2-1; unclear D gene. This CDR3 contains 13 residues. In germline, CDR1 is ENHRY, CDR2 SYGVKD. V lost 11 bases and J lost 2, with 13 bases in between. Here the CDR3 DNA reads TGTGCCCTCCGGAATGGAACCTACAATGAGCAGTTCTTC. Translating gives CALRNGTYNEQFF.